Described below is a single T cell receptor (beta chain) sequence and its context. Its antigen remains unknown. This CDR3 region has 14 residues. Germline V gene data show CDR1 as SNHLY and CDR2 as FYNNEI. V shed 7 bases and J 8 bases; nucleotides not matched to a gene: 11. The data are from a study of T-cell memory formation after mild COVID-19. Findings and caveats of the study: The study found balanced CD4/CD8 in clones contracting day 15 to 85 and a CD4+ lean in later expanders.

TCRdb re-derived calls from the 5' RACE reads in MiXCR, one entry per CDR3 protein. Among roughly 500,000 distinct CDR3 sequences listed, roughly 22% were seen once. The sequence was collected from an adult woman who had mild COVID-19 (a few samples of this study predate the infection). Cell type and time point are not known. Sequencing was carried out using PBMCs or a T cell subset sorted from them (not recorded which). The J gene is TRBJ2-1, the V gene TRBV2; 7 bases fit TRBD2. DNA of the CDR3: TGTGCCAGCAAGCGGGACTACGAGATTCATGAGCAGTTCTTC. The encoded protein is CASKRDYEIHEQFF. The entire variable domain, with the rest obtained from reference TRBV2 and TRBJ2-1, is as follows: EPEVTQTPSHQVTQMGQEVILRCVPISNHLYFYWYRQILGQKVEFLVSFYNNEISEKSEIFDDQFSVERPDGSNFTLKIRSTKLEDSAMYFCASKRDYEIHEQFFGPGTRLTVL.